The 27 T cell receptor beta chains reported below all come from one sample, sequenced in a study of siplizumab effects on memory and regulatory T cells. The assay was immunoSEQ multiplex PCR, and TCRdb's table has in-frame clones only and misses some. The sample holds some 81,000 clones, roughly 94% seen once. Sample: CD8+ T cells sorted from blood. These receptors all stem from a human donor in good health.

The chain links TRBV13 to TRBJ1-1; D is uncertain. The CDR3 contains 13 residues. Germline CDR1 reads PRHDT; CDR2 reads FYEKMQ (reference sequence). Between the trimmed V and J ends, which lost 0 bases and 1 base, there was a span of 3 bases. The CDR3 is CASSLGSNTEAFF. CDR3 coding DNA: TGTGCCAGCAGCTTAGGATCGAACACTGAAGCTTTCTTT.

This clone was seen a single time. The rearrangement uses TRBV27 and TRBJ1-1; D gene uncertain. Trimming left V 4 bases short and J 0 bases short, with 9 bases between. The CDR3 extends over 14 amino acids. Germline V CDR1 and CDR2: MNHEY, SMNVEV (reference sequence). This chain's CDR3 is CASSSDRLNTEAFF. The CDR3 bases are TGTGCCAGCAGTTCCGACCGACTGAACACTGAAGCTTTCTTT.

About this clone itself: Other DNA sequences of this sample code for an identical CDR3. The chain couples TRBV5-1 to TRBJ1-1, with TRBD1 as a possible D gene (5 bases). Germline lookup yields CDR1 SGHRS and CDR2 YFSETQ. The CDR3 has 14 amino acids. V lost 5 bases and J 1 base, leaving 12 bases between the germline ends. The CDR3 sequence is CASRPGGRNTEAFF. The DNA of the CDR3 is TGCGCCAGCAGACCTGGGGGGAGGAACACTGAAGCTTTCTTT.

In the case of this clone: The junction shows a germline mismatch at one end, possibly a read error. This chain joins TRBV5-3 and TRBJ1-1, with TRBD1 as a possible D gene (5 bases). TRBV5-3 is known as an ORF, though its function is uncertain. This CDR3 spans 15 amino acids. As DNA, the CDR3 is TGTGCCAGCAGCTTTCGACAGAGTTTGAACACTGAAGCTTTCTTT. It encodes CASSFRQSLNTEAFF.

The genes are TRBV19 and TRBJ2-3, with unresolved D. CDR3 length: 12 residues. CDR1 is LNHDA, CDR2 SQIVND, per germline (reference sequence). Trimming removed 6 bases at V and 4 bases at J, with 8 bases between. The DNA of the CDR3 is TGTGCCAGTAGCCAGCCCCCAGATACGCAGTATTTT. Its protein product is CASSQPPDTQYF.

This clone was recorded once. V usage is TRBV9 and J usage is TRBJ1-1; D unclear. This CDR3 contains 14 residues. The germline V gene has CDR1 SGDLS and CDR2 YYNGEE. Trimming shortened V by 0 bases and J by 0 bases, and 6 bases separated the two germline ends. In DNA form, the CDR3 reads TGTGCCAGCAGCGTAGCACAGATGAACACTGAAGCTTTCTTT. As protein: CASSVAQMNTEAFF.

The V gene is TRBV19, the J gene TRBJ2-5; 8 bases align to TRBD1. CDR1 LNHDA and CDR2 SQIVND come from the germline V gene (reference sequence). Unmatched junction bases numbered 8, after V lost 7 bases and J lost 4 bases. The CDR3 is 14 residues long. The CDR3: CASNLQGAGETQYF. CDR3 DNA sequence: TGTGCCAGTAATCTTCAGGGGGCAGGAGAGACCCAGTACTTC.

This sequence joins TRBV9 and TRBJ2-3; 7 bases line up with TRBD2. J gave up 5 bases and V 3 bases, and 12 bases lay outside the gene matches. The germline V gene encodes CDR1 SGDLS and CDR2 YYNGEE. CDR3 length equals 16 residues. CDR3 nucleotides: TGTGCCAGCAGCGGGGCTAGCGGATTACGGGTAGATACGCAGTATTTT. Amino acid sequence: CASSGASGLRVDTQYF.

V usage is TRBV5-1 and J usage is TRBJ2-1; D possibly matches TRBD1 or TRBD2 (5 bases each). Germline lookup yields CDR1 SGHRS and CDR2 YFSETQ. This CDR3 comprises 17 residues. Trimming removed 0 bases from V and 2 bases from J, with 15 bases in between. The CDR3 bases are TGCGCCAGCAGCTTGGAGCGGACAAAGGGGCCCTACAATGAGCAGTTCTTC. Translating it yields CASSLERTKGPYNEQFF.

V is TRBV29-1 and J is TRBJ2-7; D unresolved. Per the germline V gene, CDR1 is SQVTM and CDR2 is ANQGSEA. The CDR3 is made up of 14 amino acids. V dropped 2 bases and J dropped 1 base, with 12 bases sitting between them. CDR3 in amino acids: CSVELADTSYEQYF. The CDR3 region has the DNA TGCAGCGTTGAACTGGCCGACACATCCTACGAGCAGTACTTC.

This rearrangement joins TRBV10-2 to TRBJ2-3; 8 bases map to TRBD2. The CDR3 is 15 amino acids. CDR1 is WSHSY and CDR2 is SAAADI in the germline V gene. V gave up 2 bases and J gave up 3 bases; unmatched junction bases: 4. CDR3 in DNA: TGCGCCAGCAGTGAGCGGGAGGGCCTGACAGATACGCAGTATTTT. Encoded protein: CASSEREGLTDTQYF.

DNA for the CDR3: TGTGCCAGTAGCGACAGGGACAGCCACTACGAGCAGTACTTC. Translating gives CASSDRDSHYEQYF. The rearrangement joins TRBV19 to TRBJ2-7, with 7 nucleotides matching TRBD1. V shed 6 bases and J 3 bases; nucleotides not matched to a gene: 8. Germline V gene lookup returns CDR1 LNHDA and CDR2 SQIVND (reference sequence). CDR3 size: 14 residues. The entire variable domain, with the rest obtained from reference TRBV19 and TRBJ2-7, is as follows: DGGITQSPKYLFRKEGQNVTLSCEQNLNHDAMYWYRQDPGQGLRLIYYSQIVNDFQKGDIAEGYSVSREKKESFPLTVTSAQKNPTAFYLCASSDRDSHYEQYFGPGTRLTVT.

The chain links TRBV11-2 to TRBJ2-1; D is undetermined. Germline V gene sequence: CDR1 SGHAT, CDR2 FQNNGV. CDR3 size: 11 residues. V was pared by 3 bases and J by 7 bases, with 4 bases between. The CDR3 coding sequence is TGTGCCAGCAGCTTTAGTAATGAGCAGTTCTTC. This encodes CASSFSNEQFF.

The J gene is TRBJ2-1, the V gene TRBV15, with TRBD2 matching 10 bases. Germline-derived CDR1 and CDR2 are LNHNV and YYDKDF (reference sequence). With V trimmed by 5 bases and J by 4 bases, 5 bases remained unmatched. The CDR3 has 15 residues. CDR3 coding DNA: TGTGCCACCAGCGCAGCGGGAGGGCGTTACAATGAGCAGTTCTTC. Translated, it gives CATSAAGGRYNEQFF.

This rearrangement joins TRBV27 to TRBJ2-7, with D maybe TRBD2 (5 bases). V was shortened by 5 bases and J by 7 bases, with 18 bases between the two germline ends. Germline values: CDR1 MNHEY, CDR2 SMNVEV (reference sequence). The CDR3 has 14 residues. This CDR3 reads CASSPRPLSGEQYF. In nucleotides, the CDR3 is TGTGCCAGCAGTCCCCGGCCCCTTTCGGGGGAGCAGTACTTC.

The chain employs TRBV7-9 and TRBJ2-3; D is uncertain. This CDR3 comprises 15 residues. Germline lookup yields CDR1 SEHNR and CDR2 FQNEAQ (reference sequence). The V gene lost 6 bases and the J gene lost 0 bases, with 13 bases spanning the gap. The CDR3 protein is CASRSGAYSTDTQYF. CDR3 coding DNA: TGTGCCAGCAGGTCGGGCGCCTACAGCACAGATACGCAGTATTTT. Full variable domain (remainder filled in from reference TRBV7-9 and TRBJ2-3): DTGVSQNPRHKITKRGQNVTFRCDPISEHNRLYWYRQTLGQGPEFLTYFQNEAQLEKSRLLSDRFSAERPKGSFSTLEIQRTEQGDSAMYLCASRSGAYSTDTQYFGPGTRLTVL.

This clone has only a few counts. The chain links TRBV11-2 to TRBJ2-5, with TRBD2 identical over 8 bases. The CDR3 loop spans 15 amino acids. Germline CDR1 SGHAT, CDR2 FQNNGV. V was pared by 6 bases and J by 5 bases, with 11 bases of the junction left unmatched. CDR3 loop: CASSESSGSGETQYF. CDR3 nucleotide sequence: TGTGCCAGCAGTGAATCCAGCGGGAGTGGGGAGACCCAGTACTTC.

The J gene is TRBJ1-2, the V gene TRBV28; no clear D. From germline, CDR1 is MDHEN and CDR2 SYDVKM. V gave up 2 bases and J gave up 2 bases, with 12 bases separating them. The length of the CDR3 is 15 residues. This CDR3 is CASSLLRETNYGYTF. As DNA, the CDR3 is TGTGCCAGCAGTTTACTGAGGGAAACCAACTATGGCTACACCTTC.

This chain links TRBV19 with TRBJ2-1; TRBD2 aligns across 9 bases. This CDR3 spans 20 amino acids. Germline values: CDR1 LNHDA, CDR2 SQIVND (reference sequence). Losses at the gene ends were 5 bases for V and 0 bases for J; bases not matched to a gene: 17. This CDR3 reads CASSRGLALGETSSYNEQFF. The CDR3 bases are TGTGCCAGTAGTCGGGGACTAGCCTTAGGAGAAACTTCCTCCTACAATGAGCAGTTCTTC.

This chain's CDR3 is CASSHGQGGSYEQYF. Written as DNA, the CDR3 is TGCGCCAGCAGCCATGGACAGGGTGGATCCTACGAGCAGTACTTC. The chain links TRBV4-1 to TRBJ2-7, with TRBD1 matching 8 bases. CDR3 length: 15 amino acids. Looked up from germline, CDR1 is MGHRA and CDR2 is YSYEKL. The junction had 5 bases not matched to a gene; V was cut back by 3 bases and J by 1 base.

This clone was found a few times. The V call is TRBV18, the J call TRBJ1-1; D is perhaps TRBD1 (5 bases). Germline CDR1 KGHSH, CDR2 LQKENI. V gave up 2 bases and J gave up 1 base, with 8 bases separating them. The CDR3 is made up of 14 amino acids. The CDR3: CASSPVGRNTEAFF. CDR3 sequence (DNA): TGTGCCAGCTCACCAGTGGGGCGGAACACTGAAGCTTTCTTT.

The chain uses TRBV15 and TRBJ2-2, with 11 bases matching TRBD1. CDR3 size: 15 residues. With 3 bases clipped from V and 7 bases from J, the junction kept 4 bases outside the gene matches. Germline loops: CDR1 LNHNV, CDR2 YYDKDF (reference sequence). CDR3 sequence (DNA): TGTGCCACCAGCAGGGACAGGGGGCATCACGGGGAGCTGTTTTTT. Its translation is CATSRDRGHHGELFF.

J is TRBJ2-2 and V is TRBV27; D might be TRBD2 (7 bases). Between the trimmed V and J ends, which lost 7 bases and 4 bases, there was a span of 13 bases. The germline gives CDR1 MNHEY, CDR2 SMNVEV (reference sequence). The CDR3 is 14 amino acids. The CDR3 protein is CASMGGALTGELFF. In nucleotides, the CDR3 is TGTGCCAGCATGGGGGGGGCCCTCACCGGGGAGCTGTTTTTT.

This rearrangement joins TRBV6-6 to TRBJ1-1; weak D call: TRBD1 (5 bases). This CDR3 comprises 10 residues. With 8 bases removed from V and 4 bases from J, the gap between germline ends came to 5 bases. Germline V CDR1 and CDR2: MNHNY, SVGAGI (reference sequence). The CDR3 DNA reads as TGTGCCAGCGGGGGCACTGAAGCTTTCTTT. This encodes CASGGTEAFF.

The chain uses TRBV13 and TRBJ2-1, with D tentatively TRBD1 (6 bases). This CDR3 spans 15 amino acids. Germline V lookup: CDR1 PRHDT, CDR2 FYEKMQ (reference sequence). V was clipped by 5 bases and J by 4 bases, with 15 bases between them. The CDR3 nucleotides read TGTGCCAGCAGCGAGGGGGTGCAACATTACAATGAGCAGTTCTTC. Protein: CASSEGVQHYNEQFF.

The rearrangement joins TRBV27 to TRBJ1-1, with unresolved D. With 3 bases removed from V and 8 bases from J, the gap between germline ends came to 10 bases. This CDR3 is 12 amino acids long. CDR1 and CDR2 (germline): MNHEY, SMNVEV (reference sequence). CDR3: CASSFPLGEAFF. Here the CDR3 DNA reads TGTGCCAGCAGTTTCCCTCTGGGCGAAGCTTTCTTT.

The J gene is TRBJ2-3, the V gene TRBV27, with D perhaps TRBD1 (6 bases). Trimming left V 6 bases short and J 4 bases short, with 11 bases between. CDR1 MNHEY and CDR2 SMNVEV come from the germline V gene (reference sequence). The CDR3 extends over 13 amino acids. The DNA of the CDR3 is TGTGCCAGCAGCCCGGACAGCTCAGATACGCAGTATTTT. Amino acid sequence: CASSPDSSDTQYF.